Listed below are T cell receptor beta chains from one sample, sequenced in a study of cytomegalovirus exposure and HLA in healthy donors. This table comes from immunoSEQ multiplex PCR, and its TCRdb copy is limited to in-frame clones, with some not included. The sample's table shows 200,000 to 250,000 clones. Sequenced sample: PBMCs. Every receptor here comes from a woman in her twenties or thirties in good health and CMV-seropositive. Both conserved end residues are part of each CDR3. Fields, in order: J gene, D gene, V gene, CDR3 length, CDR3 DNA, CDR3 protein. A D gene is named only where the DNA matches it firmly.

j_call: TRBJ1-2; d_call: NA; v_call: TRBV28; cdr3_length: 13; cdr3_nt: TGTGCCAGCAGAAGAGACAGGCCTTATGGCTACACCTTC; cdr3_aa: CASRRDRPYGYTF
j_call: TRBJ2-1; d_call: NA; v_call: TRBV18; cdr3_length: 15; cdr3_nt: TGTGCCAGCTCACCAAGCGGCGGACCCCCCGATGAGCAGTTCTTC; cdr3_aa: CASSPSGGPPDEQFF
j_call: TRBJ1-4; d_call: NA; v_call: TRBV2; cdr3_length: 15; cdr3_nt: TGTGCCAGCAGCCAAGACAGGAGAGCTAATGAAAAACTGTTTTTT; cdr3_aa: CASSQDRRANEKLFF
j_call: TRBJ1-1; d_call: NA; v_call: TRBV29-1; cdr3_length: 13; cdr3_nt: TGCAGCGTTGCTAACCACGAGGGCACTGAAGCTTTCTTT; cdr3_aa: CSVANHEGTEAFF
j_call: TRBJ2-1; d_call: NA; v_call: TRBV7-2; cdr3_length: 13; cdr3_nt: TGTGCCAGCACCCGTTACGTAGAGGATCAGCAGTTCTTC; cdr3_aa: CASTRYVEDQQFF
j_call: TRBJ2-7; d_call: TRBD2; v_call: TRBV10-2; cdr3_length: 15; cdr3_nt: TGCGCCAGCACGGGTAGCGGGAGTCCCTCCTACGAGCAGTACTTC; cdr3_aa: CASTGSGSPSYEQYF
j_call: TRBJ1-4; d_call: NA; v_call: TRBV10-3; cdr3_length: 14; cdr3_nt: TGTGCCTCTCGGGACGGCGGGGGCGTAGAAAAACTGTTTTTT; cdr3_aa: CASRDGGGVEKLFF
j_call: TRBJ1-4; d_call: NA; v_call: TRBV21-1; cdr3_length: 15; cdr3_nt: TGTGCCAGCAGCACGACAGGCGACTTCAATGAAAAACTGTTTTTT; cdr3_aa: CASSTTGDFNEKLFF
j_call: TRBJ2-7; d_call: TRBD2; v_call: TRBV6-5; cdr3_length: 14; cdr3_nt: TGTGCCAGCAGCCAAGCGGGAGATACCTACGAGCAGTACTTC; cdr3_aa: CASSQAGDTYEQYF
j_call: TRBJ1-5; d_call: NA; v_call: TRBV19; cdr3_length: 13; cdr3_nt: TGTGCCAGTAGTGGCCAGCGAGGTCAGCCCCAGCATTTT; cdr3_aa: CASSGQRGQPQHF
j_call: TRBJ2-2; d_call: NA; v_call: TRBV27; cdr3_length: 16; cdr3_nt: TGTGCCAGCAGACTACTGGGGCAGCAGAACACCGGGGAGCTGTTTTTT; cdr3_aa: CASRLLGQQNTGELFF
j_call: TRBJ1-3; d_call: TRBD1; v_call: TRBV5-1; cdr3_length: 15; cdr3_nt: TGCGCCAGCAGCTTCGGGGACAGCTCTGGAAACACCATATATTTT; cdr3_aa: CASSFGDSSGNTIYF
j_call: TRBJ1-5; d_call: NA; v_call: TRBV5-1; cdr3_length: 14; cdr3_nt: TGCGCCAGCAGCTTGACAGGGACGGATCAGCCCCAGCATTTT; cdr3_aa: CASSLTGTDQPQHF
j_call: TRBJ2-7; d_call: NA; v_call: TRBV20-1; cdr3_length: 11; cdr3_nt: TGCAGTGCTAGGGGAGACTACGAGCAGTACTTC; cdr3_aa: CSARGDYEQYF
j_call: TRBJ2-1; d_call: TRBD2; v_call: TRBV7-9; cdr3_length: 16; cdr3_nt: TGTGCCAGCAGCTTTCAAGCGGGGGGGAATCTCCATGAGCAGTTCTTC; cdr3_aa: CASSFQAGGNLHEQFF